The 21 T cell receptor beta chains reported below all come from one sample, sequenced in a study of shared clonotypes between healthy human individuals. Method: immunoSEQ multiplex PCR; TCRdb's copy keeps in-frame clones and lacks some. The data contain roughly 2.4 million clones, approximately 95% of them singletons. The specimen sequenced was naive CD4+ T cells sorted from blood. Subset of the sample: CD45RA+ positively selected. Receptors were obtained from a man in his late teens or twenties in good health.

The CDR3 DNA follows: TGCAGCGTTGGGACAGGGTACTACGAGCAGTACTTC. Amino acids: CSVGTGYYEQYF. The rearrangement joins TRBV29-1 to TRBJ2-7; 8 bases align to TRBD1. The CDR3 is 12 residues long. Trimming took 4 bases from V and 3 from J; bases not matched to a gene: 2. Germline V gene sequence: CDR1 SQVTM, CDR2 ANQGSEA.

This chain joins TRBV7-6 and TRBJ2-2; 8 positions match TRBD2. V shed 1 base and J 4 bases; nucleotides not matched to a gene: 5. The CDR3 runs to 16 residues. Looked up from germline, CDR1 is SGHVS and CDR2 is FNYEAQ. CDR3 amino acids: CASSLGTSGITGELFF. For the CDR3, the DNA is TGTGCCAGCAGCTTAGGTACTAGCGGAATCACCGGGGAGCTGTTTTTT.

This sequence joins TRBV5-1 and TRBJ1-1; D is unclear. Per germline, CDR1 SGHRS and CDR2 YFSETQ. Between the trimmed V and J ends, which lost 4 bases and 2 bases, there was a span of 18 bases. CDR3 size: 16 residues. The CDR3: CASSLYKMLANTEAFF. The CDR3 nucleotides read TGCGCCAGCAGCCTCTATAAGATGCTGGCCAACACTGAAGCTTTCTTT.

The CDR3 reads CASSVEELSADTQYF. CDR3 nucleotides: TGTGCCAGCAGCGTAGAGGAGCTGTCGGCAGATACGCAGTATTTT. The V and J genes are TRBV9 and TRBJ2-3, with no clear D. The V gene lost 0 bases and the J gene lost 4 bases, with 12 bases spanning the gap. The CDR3 totals 15 residues. The germline V gene has CDR1 SGDLS and CDR2 YYNGEE.

The chain employs TRBV6-5 and TRBJ1-2; TRBD1 might be the D (6 bases). This CDR3 is 13 amino acids long. Germline CDR1 MNHEY, CDR2 SVGAGI. Trimming cost V 5 bases and J 6 bases, with 13 bases left between them. Written as DNA, the CDR3 is TGTGCCAGCAGTCCCCCGACAGGAAATGGCTACACCTTC. Its translation: CASSPPTGNGYTF.

In this sample, this clone turned up once. The V call is TRBV6-5, the J call TRBJ1-1; unclear D gene. Germline values: CDR1 MNHEY, CDR2 SVGAGI. CDR3 length: 16 amino acids. Trimming left V 3 bases short and J 0 bases short, with 14 bases between. This CDR3 is CASSYRSPGMNTEAFF. The CDR3 DNA reads as TGTGCCAGCAGTTATCGATCCCCGGGAATGAACACTGAAGCTTTCTTT.

This chain links TRBV21-1 with TRBJ1-2. TRBV21-1 is a pseudogene locus. The CDR3 has 11 residues. As DNA, the CDR3 is TGTGCCACCTGTCGTCTGTTTGGCTACACCTTC. Its translation: CATCRLFGYTF.

The rearrangement uses TRBV19 and TRBJ2-5; 11 positions agree with TRBD1. V shed 5 bases and J 1 base; nucleotides not matched to a gene: 9. CDR3 size: 17 residues. In germline, CDR1 is LNHDA, CDR2 SQIVND (reference sequence). The CDR3 DNA is TGTGCCAGTAGTCAACTACCCGGGACAGGGGGCCAAGAGACCCAGTACTTC. This gives the protein CASSQLPGTGGQETQYF. Full variable domain (rest looked up from reference TRBV19 and TRBJ2-5): DGGITQSPKYLFRKEGQNVTLSCEQNLNHDAMYWYRQDPGQGLRLIYYSQIVNDFQKGDIAEGYSVSREKKESFPLTVTSAQKNPTAFYLCASSQLPGTGGQETQYFGPGTRLLVL.

This clone appeared once. The CDR3 loop reads CASSKDRGWNEQYF. The CDR3 DNA follows: TGTGCCAGCAGCAAAGACAGGGGGTGGAACGAGCAGTACTTC. The J gene is TRBJ2-7, the V gene TRBV6-5; TRBD1 aligns across 9 bases. V gave up 6 bases and J gave up 5 bases; unmatched junction bases: 8. In germline, CDR1 is MNHEY, CDR2 SVGAGI. The CDR3 has 14 amino acids.

V gene TRBV11-2 combines with J gene TRBJ2-7; 9 nucleotides agree with TRBD1. The V gene end was trimmed by 6 bases and the J gene end by 6 bases; junction bases not matched to a gene: 12. Germline CDR1 and CDR2: SGHAT and FQNNGV. The CDR3 is made up of 15 amino acids. The CDR3: CASRASGQGPGEQYF. CDR3 nucleotide sequence: TGTGCCAGCAGGGCCTCGGGACAGGGTCCCGGCGAGCAGTACTTC. Full variable domain (rest looked up from reference TRBV11-2 and TRBJ2-7): EAGVAQSPRYKIIEKRQSVAFWCNPISGHATLYWYQQILGQGPKLLIQFQNNGVVDDSQLPKDRFSAERLKGVDSTLKIQPAKLEDSAVYLCASRASGQGPGEQYFGPGTRLTVT.

J is TRBJ2-2 and V is TRBV2, with D hard to call. The CDR3 loop spans 15 amino acids. V was trimmed by 3 bases and J by 0 bases, leaving 8 bases between them. Per germline, CDR1 SNHLY and CDR2 FYNNEI. CDR3: CASSDLAANTGELFF. The CDR3 DNA follows: TGTGCCAGCAGTGATTTGGCTGCGAACACCGGGGAGCTGTTTTTT.

This clone was seen just once. This CDR3 is CAWSVRSTGANEKLFF. CDR3 nucleotide sequence: TGTGCCTGGAGTGTCAGATCAACAGGAGCTAATGAAAAACTGTTTTTT. The rearrangement joins TRBV30 to TRBJ1-4, with a possible D match to TRBD1 (5 bases). The V gene lost 0 bases and the J gene lost 3 bases, with 14 bases spanning the gap. The CDR3 consists of 16 residues. CDR1 is GTSNPN, CDR2 SVGIG, per germline (reference sequence).

The chain joins TRBV6-6 to TRBJ2-7; 7 bases line up with TRBD1. Germline V gene lookup returns CDR1 MNHNY and CDR2 SVGAGI (reference sequence). The CDR3 runs 16 residues. V was pared by 4 bases and J by 1 base, with 10 bases of the junction left unmatched. CDR3: CASSSPGIRGSYEQYF. CDR3 nucleotides: TGTGCCAGCAGTTCCCCCGGGATCAGGGGGTCCTACGAGCAGTACTTC.

With regard to this clone: Other DNA variants within this sample encode the same CDR3. The gene calls are TRBV18 and TRBJ2-5, with D unclear. Per the germline V gene, CDR1 is KGHSH and CDR2 is LQKENI. This CDR3 comprises 13 residues. With 2 bases removed from V and 1 base from J, the gap between germline ends came to 5 bases. The CDR3 region is CASSPSPQETQYF. DNA for the CDR3: TGTGCCAGCTCACCAAGTCCCCAAGAGACCCAGTACTTC.

The chain is built from TRBV7-2 and TRBJ1-1, with D perhaps matching TRBD1 (6 bases). V lost 4 bases and J 3 bases, leaving 9 bases between the germline ends. The germline CDR1 and CDR2 sequences are SGHTA and FQGNSA. The CDR3 totals 13 residues. The CDR3 spells CASSSDSYTEAFF. For the CDR3, the DNA is TGTGCCAGCAGCTCGGACAGTTACACTGAAGCTTTCTTT.

As regards this clone: Other nucleotide sequences in the sample specify the same CDR3. V gene TRBV6-5 combines with J gene TRBJ1-6; 8 bases map to TRBD1. V lost 6 bases, J lost 5 bases, and 3 bases stayed unmatched. CDR3 length: 14 amino acids. Germline V gene sequence: CDR1 MNHEY, CDR2 SVGAGI. The CDR3 here is CASSRDRNNSPLHF. The CDR3 region has the DNA TGTGCCAGCAGCCGGGACAGGAATAATTCACCCCTCCACTTT.

The rearrangement links TRBV4-1 to TRBJ1-4; a possible D gene is TRBD1 (6 bases). CDR3 length: 16 amino acids. Germline V lookup: CDR1 MGHRA, CDR2 YSYEKL. Trimming pared 3 bases from V and 8 bases from J, leaving 19 bases between. In DNA, the CDR3 is TGCGCCAGCAGCCAGGGCGGACAGCAAAGGGAAGAAAAACTGTTTTTT. Translated: CASSQGGQQREEKLFF.

This clone has just one count. The chain uses TRBV5-1 and TRBJ1-3; 8 nucleotides line up with TRBD1. Losses at the gene ends were 7 bases for V and 4 bases for J; bases not matched to a gene: 7. Germline values: CDR1 SGHRS, CDR2 YFSETQ. CDR3 size: 14 residues. CDR3 protein: CASRKQGVGNTIYF. For the CDR3, the DNA is TGCGCCAGCCGGAAACAGGGGGTCGGAAACACCATATATTTT. The full variable domain, rest sourced from reference TRBV5-1 and TRBJ1-3, is KAGVTQTPRYLIKTRGQQVTLSCSPISGHRSVSWYQQTPGQGLQFLFEYFSETQRNKGNFPGRFSGRQFSNSRSEMNVSTLELGDSALYLCASRKQGVGNTIYFGEGSWLTVV.

The V and J genes are TRBV9 and TRBJ1-3, with 11 bases fitting TRBD1. The CDR3 covers 18 residues. Germline CDR1 and CDR2: SGDLS and YYNGEE. The V and J ends lost 0 bases and 2 bases, in that order; junction bases with no gene match: 7. CDR3 in amino acids: CASSVASGTGGAGNTIYF. As DNA, the CDR3 is TGTGCCAGCAGCGTAGCCTCGGGGACAGGGGGTGCTGGAAACACCATATATTTT.

The chain is built from TRBV6-5 and TRBJ1-6, with D unresolved. Germline loops: CDR1 MNHEY, CDR2 SVGAGI. The V gene lost 6 bases and the J gene lost 5 bases, with 14 bases spanning the gap. The CDR3 covers 15 residues. The CDR3: CASSPVSLHNSPLHF. In nucleotides, the CDR3 is TGTGCCAGCAGCCCCGTGAGCCTCCATAATTCACCCCTCCACTTT.

V is TRBV28 and J is TRBJ2-5, with 9 bases that match TRBD2. The CDR3 consists of 15 residues. The junction had 6 bases not matched to a gene; V was cut back by 5 bases and J by 2 bases. Germline V gene lookup returns CDR1 MDHEN and CDR2 SYDVKM. CDR3 residues: CASSPPAGGQETQYF. CDR3 nucleotide sequence: TGTGCCAGCAGTCCACCGGCGGGGGGGCAAGAGACCCAGTACTTC.